This T cell receptor beta chain was documented in a study of spatial heterogeneity in lung cancer. For the study at large: Donation came from about 72 patients with untreated early-stage non-small cell lung cancer.

Germline assignment: CDR1 SGHTA and CDR2 FQGNSA. The CDR3 is 12 amino acids. The germline V and J ends were trimmed by 4 bases and 3 bases, with 4 bases remaining between them. The time point is: blood at routine non-recurrence follow-up after resection. Unsorted whole RNA samples from tumor, nontumor lung or frozen PBMC were sequenced. This clonotype occurred a few times. TCRdb passed the 5' RACE reads through MiXCR, listing each CDR3 protein once. The sample lists 95,000 to 130,000 distinct CDR3 sequences; about 12% were seen once. The chain is built from TRBV7-2 and TRBJ1-5; D not resolved. The TCR was taken from a male donor with early-stage non-small cell lung cancer. The sequences come from PBMCs, collected at follow-up. The CDR3 region has the DNA TGTGCCAGCAGCTCCTACAATCAGCCCCAGCATTTT. It yields the protein CASSSYNQPQHF.